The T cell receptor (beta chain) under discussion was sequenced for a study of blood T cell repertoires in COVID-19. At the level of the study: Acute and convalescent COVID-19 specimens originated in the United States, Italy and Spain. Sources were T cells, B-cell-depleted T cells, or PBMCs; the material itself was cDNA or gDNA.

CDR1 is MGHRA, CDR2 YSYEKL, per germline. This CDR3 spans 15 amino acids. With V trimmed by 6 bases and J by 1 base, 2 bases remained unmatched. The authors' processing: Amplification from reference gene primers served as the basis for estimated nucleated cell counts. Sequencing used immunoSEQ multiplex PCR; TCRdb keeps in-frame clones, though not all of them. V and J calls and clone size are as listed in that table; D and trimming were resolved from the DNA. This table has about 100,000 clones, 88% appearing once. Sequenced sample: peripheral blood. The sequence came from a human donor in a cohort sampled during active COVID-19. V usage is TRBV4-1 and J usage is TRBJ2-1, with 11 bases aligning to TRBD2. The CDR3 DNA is TGCGCCAGCAGGAGGACTAGCGGGTCCTACAATGAGCAGTTCTTC. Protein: CASRRTSGSYNEQFF.